Listed below are T cell receptor beta chains from one sample, sequenced in a study of T cell repertoires in cytomegalovirus infection. Each CDR3 protein is one row after TCRdb ran MiXCR on the reads. The sample shows 400,000 to 600,000 distinct CDR3 sequences, under 55% of them seen only once. Their recognized antigens are unknown. Here the sequenced sample was cultured PBMCs, taken from culture after CMV antigen stimulation. Source of these receptors: a human donor in good health (CMV status not recorded). Some clones in this sample may be carry-over from other donors' samples. Each CDR3 is given without its conserved first and last residue. The D gene is left open where the match is weak. Clone size is given for some rows only: seen once, a few or many times, or a class if the clone is expanded.

>TRBD2|TRBV7-2|-
AVNGGSGGITDTQY
>-|TRBV7-2|-
ASGRRGYEQY
>-|TRBV7-6|few
ASSLGEQDGTNYGYT
>-|TRBV4-3|-
ASSRIAGARPHGYT
>-|TRBV7-8|many
ASSLPSGAYEQY
>-|TRBV6-2/TRBV6-3|-
ASKGGSYEQY
>TRBD2|TRBV6-2/TRBV6-3|-
ASRSSGPYEQY
>-|TRBV12-3/TRBV12-4|-
ASSPALRHVGGEQY
>TRBD2|TRBV19|once
ATLGSGPYNEQF
>TRBD1|TRBV12-3/TRBV12-4|-
ASRQGPDYGYT
>TRBD1|TRBV6-6|few
ASSGTVVNQPQH
>-|TRBV7-2|many
ASSLVPYEQY
>TRBD1|TRBV7-9|once
ASSLTGGIDRNIQY
>-|TRBV28|few
ASTRGAESTDTQY
>TRBD2|TRBV10-3|-
AISQGLAVVTGELF
>-|TRBV27|many
ASSFGGNQPQH
>-|TRBV19|few
ASIRDDQPQH
>-|TRBV7-2|few
ASSLEVTDTQY
>TRBD1|TRBV4-1|few
ASSLTRDRDSYNEQF
>-|TRBV4-3|-
ASSQDPGSDTQY
>TRBD2|TRBV7-2|-
ASSFPGSGSY
>TRBD2|TRBV7-2|-
ASSRHGRGGIDTQY
>-|TRBV10-3|-
AISAPPAVNEQF
>TRBD2|TRBV5-1|few
ASARGTTSGRGTTDTQY
>TRBD2|TRBV7-2|-
ASSRSGGVSGGELF
>TRBD1|TRBV12-3/TRBV12-4|-
ASRPGQGVAGELF
>TRBD2|TRBV12-3/TRBV12-4|-
ASSRSGGVTDTQY
>-|TRBV28|-
ASIRGVNTEAF
>-|TRBV7-2|few
ASSPLGAKNTEAF
>-|TRBV7-2|few
ASSPPPPYEQY
>TRBD1|TRBV7-2|few
ASSYRQGPFGYT
>-|TRBV2|-
ANMTEAF
>TRBD2|TRBV19|-
ASRKREGVTGELF
>-|TRBV7-2|-
ASSSPQDTQY
>-|TRBV7-9|-
ASSLDSSHEQF
>-|TRBV7-8|-
ASSLGPRGNEKLF
>-|TRBV7-2|few
ASSFTPVNTEAF
>-|TRBV6-5|-
ASTRGPGNTIY
>-|TRBV4-3|once
ASSQDLELDEQF
>-|TRBV7-2|-
ASSLGPLSSYEQY
>TRBD1|TRBV19|-
ASSSGTVKNIQY